This TCR beta chain came from a study of blood T cell repertoires in COVID-19. V trimming: 8 bases; J trimming: 6 bases; junction bases outside the gene matches: 9. This CDR3 is built from 14 residues. CDR1 and CDR2 (germline): SNHLY, FYNNEI. This table comes from immunoSEQ multiplex PCR, and its TCRdb copy is limited to in-frame clones, with some not included. Among about 350,000 clones listed, approximately 89% were seen once. One Seattle source followed patients from active infection through their disease course. What was sequenced was peripheral blood. V is TRBV2 and J is TRBJ1-5; the match to TRBD1 covers 8 bases. The clonotype originates from a woman aged 55-69 years with COVID-19, enrolled during active disease. The CDR3 region has the DNA TGTGCCAGCGCCGGGACAGGAGGGGGTCAGCCCCAGCATTTT. It yields the protein CASAGTGGGQPQHF.